The clone carrying this T cell receptor (beta chain) was detected only a few times. The data stem from a study of graft-versus-host responses after intestinal transplantation. Study summary: Multivisceral, liver-intestinal, or isolated intestinal grafts were transplanted into recipients. All of the recipients had induction that used anti-thymocyte globulin, then tacrolimus and steroids for around 3 years.

Method: immunoSEQ multiplex PCR; TCRdb's copy keeps in-frame clones and lacks some. Seen here are 6,000 to 8,500 clones, roughly a third observed once, and the top ten hold around 3.6%. The V end was cut by 0 bases, the J end by 0 bases, with 5 bases between. This CDR3 has 14 residues. The germline CDR1 and CDR2 sequences are PRHDT and FYEKMQ (reference sequence). Plated together were around 200,000 CFSE-labeled responder cells and around 200,000 irradiated, violet-dye-labeled stimulator cells. The sequencing here drew on alloreactive CD8+ T cells from a mixed lymphocyte reaction culture, taken before transplantation. The subset denotes: CFSE-low proliferating T cells sorted from roughly six-day pre-transplant mixed lymphocyte reaction (GvH or HvG direction). The clonotype originates from a human patient who was an organ donor for intestinal transplantation. The gene calls are TRBV13 and TRBJ1-1, with D uncertain. CDR3 loop: CASSLGGVNTEAFF. CDR3 sequence (DNA): TGTGCCAGCAGCTTAGGCGGGGTGAACACTGAAGCTTTCTTT.